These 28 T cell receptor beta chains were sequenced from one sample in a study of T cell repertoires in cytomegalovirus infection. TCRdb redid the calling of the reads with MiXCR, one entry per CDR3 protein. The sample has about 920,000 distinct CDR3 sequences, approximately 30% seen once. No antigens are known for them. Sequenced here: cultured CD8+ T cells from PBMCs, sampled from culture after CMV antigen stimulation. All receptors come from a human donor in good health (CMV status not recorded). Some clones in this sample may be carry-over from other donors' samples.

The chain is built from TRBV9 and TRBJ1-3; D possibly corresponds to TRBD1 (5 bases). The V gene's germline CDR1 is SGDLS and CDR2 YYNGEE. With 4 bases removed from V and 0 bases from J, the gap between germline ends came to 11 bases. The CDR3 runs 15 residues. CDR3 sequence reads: CASSSDGTSGNTIYF. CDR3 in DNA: TGTGCCAGCAGCTCCGACGGGACCTCTGGAAACACCATATATTTT.

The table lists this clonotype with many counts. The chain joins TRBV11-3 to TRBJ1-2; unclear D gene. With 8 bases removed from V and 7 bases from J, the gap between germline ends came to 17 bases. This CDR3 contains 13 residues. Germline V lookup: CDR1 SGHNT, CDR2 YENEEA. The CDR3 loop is CASGSPPVGGYTF. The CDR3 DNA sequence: TGTGCCAGCGGCTCTCCTCCGGTCGGTGGCTACACCTTC. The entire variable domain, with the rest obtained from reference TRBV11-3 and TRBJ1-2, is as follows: EAGVVQSPRYKIIEKKQPVAFWCNPISGHNTLYWYLQNLGQGPELLIRYENEEAVDDSQLPKDRFSAERLKGVDSTLKIQPAELGDSAVYLCASGSPPVGGYTFGSGTRLTVV.

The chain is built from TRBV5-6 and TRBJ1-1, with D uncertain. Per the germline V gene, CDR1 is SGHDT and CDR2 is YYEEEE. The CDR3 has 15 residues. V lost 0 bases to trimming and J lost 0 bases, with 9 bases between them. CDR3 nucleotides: TGTGCCAGCAGCTTGGCTGTAGGGATGAACACTGAAGCTTTCTTT. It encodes CASSLAVGMNTEAFF.

The CDR3 DNA follows: TGCAGTGCCATTAAGGAGGGAGACTATGGCTACACCTTC. Translated: CSAIKEGDYGYTF. The chain carries TRBV20-1 and TRBJ1-2; unclear D gene. Per the germline V gene, CDR1 is DFQATT and CDR2 is SNEGSKA (reference sequence). The CDR3 covers 13 residues. V dropped 6 bases and J dropped 3 bases, with 14 bases sitting between them.

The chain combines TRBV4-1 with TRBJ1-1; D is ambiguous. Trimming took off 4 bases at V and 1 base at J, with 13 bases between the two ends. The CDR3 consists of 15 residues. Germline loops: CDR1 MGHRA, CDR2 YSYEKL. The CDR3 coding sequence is TGCGCCAGCAGCCCCATCGGGGTAGAGAACACTGAAGCTTTCTTT. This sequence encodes CASSPIGVENTEAFF.

The CDR3 DNA reads as TGCGCCAGCAGCCACCCCACCGAAGGAAGTCGAATGGGAAATGAGCAGTTCTTC. Amino acid sequence: CASSHPTEGSRMGNEQFF. This chain connects TRBV4-1 to TRBJ2-1; D not resolved. Per the germline V gene, CDR1 is MGHRA and CDR2 is YSYEKL. V was cut by 3 bases and J by 7 bases, with 25 bases left in between. The CDR3 is made up of 18 amino acids.

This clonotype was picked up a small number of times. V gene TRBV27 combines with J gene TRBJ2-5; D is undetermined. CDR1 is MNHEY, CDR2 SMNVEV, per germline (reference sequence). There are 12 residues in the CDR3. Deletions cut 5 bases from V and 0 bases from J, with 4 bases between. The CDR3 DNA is TGTGCCAGCAGTGAGAACCAAGAGACCCAGTACTTC. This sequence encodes CASSENQETQYF.

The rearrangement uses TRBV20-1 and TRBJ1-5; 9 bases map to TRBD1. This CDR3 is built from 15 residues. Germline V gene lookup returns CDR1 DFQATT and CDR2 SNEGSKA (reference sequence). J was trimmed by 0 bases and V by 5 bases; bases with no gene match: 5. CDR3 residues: CSAFGQGNSNQPQHF. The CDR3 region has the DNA TGCAGTGCTTTCGGACAGGGGAATAGCAATCAGCCCCAGCATTTT.

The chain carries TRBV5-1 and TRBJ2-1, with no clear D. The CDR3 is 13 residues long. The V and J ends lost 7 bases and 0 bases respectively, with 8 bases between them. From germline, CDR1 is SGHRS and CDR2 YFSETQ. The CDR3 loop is CASWLNSYNEQFF. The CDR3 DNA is TGCGCCAGCTGGTTGAACTCCTACAATGAGCAGTTCTTC.

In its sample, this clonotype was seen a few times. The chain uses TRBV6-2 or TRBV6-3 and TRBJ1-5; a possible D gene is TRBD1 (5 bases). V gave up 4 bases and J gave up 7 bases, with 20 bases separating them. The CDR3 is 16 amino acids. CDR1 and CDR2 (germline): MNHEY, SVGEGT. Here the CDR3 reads CASSWIRARGVQPQHF. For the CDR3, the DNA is TGTGCCAGCAGTTGGATCAGGGCCCGGGGAGTACAGCCCCAGCATTTT.

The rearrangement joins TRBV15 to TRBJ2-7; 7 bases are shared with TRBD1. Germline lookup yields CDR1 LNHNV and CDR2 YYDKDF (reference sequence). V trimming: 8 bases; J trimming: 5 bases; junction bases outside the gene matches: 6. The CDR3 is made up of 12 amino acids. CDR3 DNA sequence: TGTGCCACCGGGCCAGGGGGAAACGAGCAGTACGTC. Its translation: CATGPGGNEQYV.

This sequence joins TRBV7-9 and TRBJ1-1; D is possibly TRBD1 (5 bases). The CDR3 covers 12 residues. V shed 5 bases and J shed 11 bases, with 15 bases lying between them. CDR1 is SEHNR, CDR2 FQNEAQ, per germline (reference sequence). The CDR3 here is CASSPDSPGAFF. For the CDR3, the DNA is TGTGCCAGCAGCCCCGACAGTCCCGGGGCTTTCTTT.

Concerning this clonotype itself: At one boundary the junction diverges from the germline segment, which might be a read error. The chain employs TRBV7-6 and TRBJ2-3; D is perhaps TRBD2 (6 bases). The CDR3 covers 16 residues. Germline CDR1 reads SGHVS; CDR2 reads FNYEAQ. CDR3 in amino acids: CAGSSRLGPSTDTQYF. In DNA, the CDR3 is TGTGCCGGCAGCTCCCGACTAGGCCCTAGCACAGATACGCAGTATTTT.

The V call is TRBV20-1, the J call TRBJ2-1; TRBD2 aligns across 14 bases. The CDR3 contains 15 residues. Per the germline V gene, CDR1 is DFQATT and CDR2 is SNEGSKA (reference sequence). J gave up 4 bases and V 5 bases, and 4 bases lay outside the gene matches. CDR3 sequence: CSASTSGGVYNEQFF. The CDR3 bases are TGCAGTGCTTCGACTAGCGGGGGGGTTTACAATGAGCAGTTCTTC.

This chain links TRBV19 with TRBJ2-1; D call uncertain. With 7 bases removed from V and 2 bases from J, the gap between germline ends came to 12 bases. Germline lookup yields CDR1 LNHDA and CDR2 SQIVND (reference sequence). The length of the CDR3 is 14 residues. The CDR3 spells CASKAAGAYNEQFF. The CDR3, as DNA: TGTGCCAGTAAGGCCGCAGGAGCCTACAATGAGCAGTTCTTC.

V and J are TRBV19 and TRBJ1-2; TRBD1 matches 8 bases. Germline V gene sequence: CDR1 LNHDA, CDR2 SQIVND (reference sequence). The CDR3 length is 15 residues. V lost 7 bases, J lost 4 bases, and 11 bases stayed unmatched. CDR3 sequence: CASIPRTGSLYGYTF. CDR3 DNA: TGTGCCAGTATTCCCAGGACAGGGTCTCTCTATGGCTACACCTTC.

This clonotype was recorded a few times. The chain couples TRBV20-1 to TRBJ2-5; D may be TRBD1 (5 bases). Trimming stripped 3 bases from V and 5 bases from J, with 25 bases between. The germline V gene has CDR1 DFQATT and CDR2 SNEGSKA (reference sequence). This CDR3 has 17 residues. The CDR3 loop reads CSARALDFQGIWETQYF. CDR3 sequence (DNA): TGCAGTGCTAGGGCCCTTGATTTCCAGGGCATATGGGAGACCCAGTACTTC.

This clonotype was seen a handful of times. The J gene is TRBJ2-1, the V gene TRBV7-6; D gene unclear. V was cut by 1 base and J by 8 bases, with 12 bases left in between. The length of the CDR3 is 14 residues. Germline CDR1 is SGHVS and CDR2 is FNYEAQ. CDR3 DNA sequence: TGTGCCAGCAGCTTAGTGGAGCTAGACCATGAGCAGTTCTTC. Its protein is CASSLVELDHEQFF.

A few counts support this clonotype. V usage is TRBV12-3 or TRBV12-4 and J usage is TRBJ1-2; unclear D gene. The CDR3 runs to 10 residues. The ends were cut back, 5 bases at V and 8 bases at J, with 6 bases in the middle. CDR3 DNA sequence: TGTGCCAGCAGTCAAGAGGGCTACACCTTC. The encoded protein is CASSQEGYTF.

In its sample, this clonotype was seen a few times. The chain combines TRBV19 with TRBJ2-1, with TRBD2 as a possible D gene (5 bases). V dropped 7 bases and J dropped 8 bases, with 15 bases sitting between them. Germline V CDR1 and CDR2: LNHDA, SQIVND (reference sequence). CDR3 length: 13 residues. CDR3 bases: TGTGCCAGTATACCCCGTACTAGGGATGAGCAGTTCTTC. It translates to CASIPRTRDEQFF. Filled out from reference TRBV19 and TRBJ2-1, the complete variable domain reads DGGITQSPKYLFRKEGQNVTLSCEQNLNHDAMYWYRQDPGQGLRLIYYSQIVNDFQKGDIAEGYSVSREKKESFPLTVTSAQKNPTAFYLCASIPRTRDEQFFGPGTRLTVL.

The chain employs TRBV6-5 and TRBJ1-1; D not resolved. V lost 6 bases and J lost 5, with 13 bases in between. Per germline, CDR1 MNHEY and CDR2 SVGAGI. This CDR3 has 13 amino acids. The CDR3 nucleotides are TGTGCCAGCAGGCCCGGTAGTGGGACTGAAGCTTTCTTT. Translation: CASRPGSGTEAFF.

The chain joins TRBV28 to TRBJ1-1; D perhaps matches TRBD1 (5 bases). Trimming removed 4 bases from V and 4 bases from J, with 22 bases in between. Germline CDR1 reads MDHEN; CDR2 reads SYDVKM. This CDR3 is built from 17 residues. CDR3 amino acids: CASSSPILGGRGTEAFF. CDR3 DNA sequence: TGTGCCAGCAGTTCACCTATCCTTGGGGGAAGGGGCACTGAAGCTTTCTTT.

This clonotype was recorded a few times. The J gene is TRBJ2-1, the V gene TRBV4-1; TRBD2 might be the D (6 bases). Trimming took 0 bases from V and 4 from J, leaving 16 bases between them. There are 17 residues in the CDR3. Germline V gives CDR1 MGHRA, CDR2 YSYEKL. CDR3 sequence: CASSQEGGRDEYNEQFF. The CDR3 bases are TGCGCCAGCAGCCAAGAGGGCGGGCGGGACGAATACAATGAGCAGTTCTTC.

The CDR3 DNA is TGTGCCACCCGTGGGGGACAGTATAATTCACCCCTCCACTTT. This codes for CATRGGQYNSPLHF. The chain combines TRBV27 with TRBJ1-6; 7 bases align to TRBD1. CDR3 length: 14 residues. Losses at the gene ends were 10 bases for V and 4 bases for J; bases not matched to a gene: 7. Germline V gives CDR1 MNHEY, CDR2 SMNVEV (reference sequence).

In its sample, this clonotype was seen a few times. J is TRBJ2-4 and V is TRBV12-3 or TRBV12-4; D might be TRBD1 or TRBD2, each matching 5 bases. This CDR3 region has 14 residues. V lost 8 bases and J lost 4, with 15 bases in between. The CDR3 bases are TGTGCCAGCTCTTCCTGGGACGCAAAAAACATTCAGTACTTC. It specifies CASSSWDAKNIQYF.

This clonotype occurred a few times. The CDR3 DNA reads as TGTGCCAGCAGTCCAGGGACAGCACACTACGAAGCTTTCTTT. This gives the protein CASSPGTAHYEAFF. This chain links TRBV6-6 with TRBJ1-1; 7 bases are shared with TRBD1. CDR1 is MNHNY, CDR2 SVGAGI, per germline (reference sequence). CDR3 size: 14 residues. V lost 5 bases, J lost 8 bases, and 11 bases stayed unmatched.

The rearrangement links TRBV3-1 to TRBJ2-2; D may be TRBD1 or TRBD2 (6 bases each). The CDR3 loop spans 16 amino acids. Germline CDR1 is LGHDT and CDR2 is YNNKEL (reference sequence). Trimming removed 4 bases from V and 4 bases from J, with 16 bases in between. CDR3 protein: CASSPPEGGPTGELFF. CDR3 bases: TGTGCCAGCAGCCCTCCTGAGGGGGGCCCCACCGGGGAGCTGTTTTTT. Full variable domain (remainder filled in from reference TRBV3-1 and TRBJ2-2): DTAVSQTPKYLVTQMGNDKSIKCEQNLGHDTMYWYKQDSKKFLKIMFSYNNKELIINETVPNRFSPKSPDKAHLNLHINSLELGDSAVYFCASSPPEGGPTGELFFGEGSRLTVL.

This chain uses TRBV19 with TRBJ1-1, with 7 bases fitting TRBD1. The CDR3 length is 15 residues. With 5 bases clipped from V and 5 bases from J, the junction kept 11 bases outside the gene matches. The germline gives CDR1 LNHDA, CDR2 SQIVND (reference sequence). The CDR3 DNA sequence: TGTGCCAGTAGTCTCGCCCGACAGGGTAGGACTGAAGCTTTCTTT. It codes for CASSLARQGRTEAFF.